Listed below are T cell receptor beta chains from one sample, sequenced in a study of graft-versus-host responses after intestinal transplantation. Sequencing was performed with immunoSEQ multiplex PCR; in TCRdb, only in-frame clones are kept and a portion is missing. The sample records roughly 100,000 clones, around 90% being singletons. These TCRs are of unknown antigen specificity. The source material was unstimulated CD8+ T cells sorted from spleen or lymph node cells, sampled before transplant. Receptors originate from a human donor who was the organ donor for an intestinal transplant. Both conserved end residues are part of each CDR3. D genes are given only for firm matches. Clone size is stated in some rows and not others, as once, few, many or a class when expanded.

TRBV6-5	-	TRBJ1-1	-	TGTGCCAGCAGTGATTGGGCTCTTGAAGCTTTCTTT	CASSDWALEAFF
TRBV5-1	-	TRBJ2-7	-	TGCGCCAGCAGCGCCTCTGTTGGGAGCGAGCAGTACTTC	CASSASVGSEQYF
TRBV6-6	-	TRBJ2-7	-	TGTGCCAGCAGTTCCCCGGGACAAGTCAACGAGCAGTACTTC	CASSSPGQVNEQYF
TRBV12-5	-	TRBJ2-2	-	TGTGCTAGTGGTTTAGGTTGGGGGGGCGCCGACACCGGGGAGCTGTTTTTT	CASGLGWGGADTGELFF
TRBV4-1	TRBD1	TRBJ2-6	-	TGCGCCAGCAGCCAAGAGAAGGGACAGGGTAGCTCTGGGGCCAACGTCCTGACTTTC	CASSQEKGQGSSGANVLTF
TRBV4-1	-	TRBJ2-1	once	TGCGCCAGCAGCCAAGATGGGGGTGGGACTCCCATCTATGAGACCTACAATGAGCAGTTCTTC	CASSQDGGGTPIYETYNEQFF
TRBV13	-	TRBJ2-4	-	TGTGCCAGCAGCTTAGAGGGGGAAGCCAAAAACATTCAGTACTTC	CASSLEGEAKNIQYF
TRBV2	-	TRBJ1-5	-	TGTGCCAGCAGTGAATATGGGGCAGGGCGTCAGCCCCAGCATTTT	CASSEYGAGRQPQHF
TRBV15	-	TRBJ1-4	-	TGTGCCACCAGCAGAAAGGTCGGGGTTCCCGGTGAAAAACTGTTTTTT	CATSRKVGVPGEKLFF
TRBV6-6	-	TRBJ1-2	-	TGTGCCAGCAGTACGTTCTGGCCAACCCCTGGCTACACCTTC	CASSTFWPTPGYTF
TRBV6-6	-	TRBJ2-1	once	TGTGCCAGCAGCGAGGACAGAAGCAATGAGCAGTTCTTC	CASSEDRSNEQFF
TRBV13	TRBD2	TRBJ2-2	-	TGTGCCAGCAGCACTAGCGGGGGGCTTGCCGGGGAGCTGTTTTTT	CASSTSGGLAGELFF
TRBV25-1	TRBD2	TRBJ2-5	-	TGTGCCAGCACCGCGACTAGCGGGAGTTTAGAGGAGACCCAGTACTTC	CASTATSGSLEETQYF
TRBV19	TRBD1	TRBJ2-4	-	TGTGCCAGTGCCGCACAGGGGGCTTCCAAAAACATTCAGTACTTC	CASAAQGASKNIQYF
TRBV2	TRBD1	TRBJ1-2	-	TGTGCCAGCAGTCCAACCTATTTTCGACAGGGGAATGGCTACACCTTC	CASSPTYFRQGNGYTF
TRBV4-2	TRBD2	TRBJ2-3	-	TGTGCCAGCAGCCAAGTTGGGCTAGCGGGGGGCCGAAGCACAGATACGCAGTATTTT	CASSQVGLAGGRSTDTQYF
TRBV28	-	TRBJ1-1	-	TGTGCCAGCAGTAACCACTGGGGAGCGATAAGCTACCTATCCTTGAACACTGAAGCTTTCTTT	CASSNHWGAISYLSLNTEAFF
TRBV2	TRBD1	TRBJ2-4	-	TGTGCCAGCAGTGAACGGACCACAGGGGTAGCCAAAAACATTCAGTACTTC	CASSERTTGVAKNIQYF
TRBV19	-	TRBJ1-3	few	TGTGCCAGTAGTACCTCAGATAACTCTGGAAACACCATATATTTT	CASSTSDNSGNTIYF
TRBV7-9	TRBD1	TRBJ1-1	once	TGTGCCAGCGGCAAAAGACAGGGATCCACTGAAGCTTTCTTT	CASGKRQGSTEAFF
TRBV20-1	-	TRBJ1-1	-	TGCAGTGCCGTAATTAACACTGAAGCTTTCTTT	CSAVINTEAFF